This TCR beta chain was observed in a study of cytomegalovirus exposure and HLA in healthy donors. Study results and limitations: Reportedly, cytomegalovirus status was diagnosed with high sensitivity and specificity.

In the PCR, 60 Vbeta and 13 Jbeta primers were used. Original data processing: A later analysis counted 80 million or so unique TCR beta chains, some 12 million shared. TCRdb keeps only in-frame clones here, not all; method: immunoSEQ multiplex PCR. V, J and clone size were drawn from that table, and D and trimming were deduced from the DNA. The sample contains roughly 150,000 clones, 75% to 90% of which appear only once. Regarding this clone: The target antigen is unknown.

With 0 bases removed from V and 4 bases from J, the gap between germline ends came to 12 bases. Germline loops: CDR1 SGHVS, CDR2 FQNEAQ. The CDR3 is 15 residues long. The clonotype comes from a male donor in good health and CMV-seronegative. Material for sequencing was PBMCs. The chain links TRBV7-8 to TRBJ1-1; possible D gene TRBD1, 6 bases. CDR3 nucleotides: TGTGCCAGCAGCTTAGCGGGGGGGGCCGGCACTGAAGCTTTCTTT. This sequence encodes CASSLAGGAGTEAFF.